The rows below give T cell receptor beta chains drawn from one sample of a study of T cells in Graves' hyperthyroidism and ophthalmopathy. TCRdb redid the calling of the multiplex PCR reads with MiXCR, one entry per CDR3 protein. This sample carries hundreds of thousands of distinct CDR3 sequences, 38% of them seen once, and the ten largest clones take about 8.9%. Sequences were obtained from blood. These receptors all stem from a man younger than 35 with Graves' hyperthyroidism. Both conserved end residues are part of each CDR3. Fields, in order: V gene, D gene, J gene, CDR3 length, clone size, CDR3 protein, CDR3 DNA. A D gene is named only where the DNA matches it firmly. Only part of the rows carry a size: once, few, many, or a class if the clone is expanded.

V gene: TRBV20-1; D gene: -; J gene: TRBJ2-7; CDR3 length: 16; clone size: -; CDR3 protein: CSAGAEDSLLLYEQYF; CDR3 DNA: TGCAGTGCTGGGGCAGAGGACAGTCTATTACTCTACGAGCAGTACTTC
V gene: TRBV7-2; D gene: -; J gene: TRBJ2-7; CDR3 length: 15; clone size: -; CDR3 protein: CASTPSPGSFYEQYF; CDR3 DNA: TGTGCCAGCACGCCCAGCCCGGGATCCTTCTACGAGCAGTACTTC
V gene: TRBV4-3; D gene: -; J gene: TRBJ1-5; CDR3 length: 15; clone size: -; CDR3 protein: CASSQERMDVQPQHF; CDR3 DNA: TGCGCCAGCAGCCAAGAGAGGATGGACGTTCAGCCCCAGCATTTT
V gene: TRBV4-1; D gene: TRBD2; J gene: TRBJ2-7; CDR3 length: 14; clone size: many; CDR3 protein: CASSQVAGAYEQYF; CDR3 DNA: TGCGCCAGCAGCCAAGTGGCGGGAGCGTACGAGCAGTACTTC
V gene: TRBV19; D gene: TRBD2; J gene: TRBJ2-2; CDR3 length: 14; clone size: -; CDR3 protein: CAGSTGLAIGELFF; CDR3 DNA: TGTGCCGGTAGTACGGGACTAGCTATCGGGGAGCTGTTTTTT
V gene: TRBV13; D gene: -; J gene: TRBJ1-2; CDR3 length: 14; clone size: many; CDR3 protein: CASSLSLVNYGYTF; CDR3 DNA: TGTGCCAGCAGCTTATCTTTGGTGAACTATGGCTACACCTTC
V gene: TRBV7-2; D gene: -; J gene: TRBJ1-2; CDR3 length: 12; clone size: -; CDR3 protein: CASSSRTWGYTF; CDR3 DNA: TGTGCCAGCAGCTCGAGGACTTGGGGCTACACCTTC
V gene: TRBV12-3/TRBV12-4; D gene: TRBD1; J gene: TRBJ1-5; CDR3 length: 15; clone size: few; CDR3 protein: CASSPRQGAGQPQHF; CDR3 DNA: TGTGCCAGCAGTCCCCGACAGGGGGCGGGGCAGCCCCAGCATTTT
V gene: TRBV5-1; D gene: TRBD1; J gene: TRBJ2-7; CDR3 length: 16; clone size: -; CDR3 protein: CASSAAGTGGAYEQYF; CDR3 DNA: TGCGCCAGCAGCGCCGCAGGGACAGGGGGGGCCTACGAGCAGTACTTC
V gene: TRBV5-1; D gene: -; J gene: TRBJ1-2; CDR3 length: 13; clone size: many; CDR3 protein: CASSPTGNYGYTF; CDR3 DNA: TGTGCCAGCAGCCCAACAGGAAACTATGGCTACACCTTC
V gene: TRBV7-2; D gene: TRBD1; J gene: TRBJ1-1; CDR3 length: 16; clone size: -; CDR3 protein: CASSLVGTVINTEAFF; CDR3 DNA: TGTGCCAGCAGCTTAGTGGGGACAGTTATCAACACTGAAGCTTTCTTT
V gene: TRBV14; D gene: -; J gene: TRBJ2-5; CDR3 length: 15; clone size: -; CDR3 protein: CASSQDRTFQETQYF; CDR3 DNA: TGTGCCAGCAGCCAAGATAGAACCTTCCAAGAGACCCAGTACTTC
V gene: TRBV9; D gene: -; J gene: TRBJ2-7; CDR3 length: 14; clone size: many; CDR3 protein: CASSVAPIRGEQYF; CDR3 DNA: TGTGCCAGCAGCGTAGCGCCGATCCGTGGCGAGCAGTACTTC
V gene: TRBV12-3/TRBV12-4; D gene: -; J gene: TRBJ2-2; CDR3 length: 14; clone size: -; CDR3 protein: CASSFVANTGELFF; CDR3 DNA: TGTGCCAGCAGTTTCGTGGCGAACACCGGGGAGCTGTTTTTT
V gene: TRBV6-1; D gene: -; J gene: TRBJ1-6; CDR3 length: 14; clone size: -; CDR3 protein: CASRPPLDNSPLHF; CDR3 DNA: TGTGCCAGCAGACCACCGCTAGATAATTCACCCCTCCACTTT
V gene: TRBV7-2; D gene: -; J gene: TRBJ2-6; CDR3 length: 20; clone size: once; CDR3 protein: CASSLARSRAATTRANVLTF; CDR3 DNA: TGTGCCAGCAGCTTAGCGCGGTCAAGGGCTGCGACTACTAGGGCCAACGTCCTGACTTTC
V gene: TRBV19; D gene: TRBD1; J gene: TRBJ1-5; CDR3 length: 13; clone size: many; CDR3 protein: CASGQGVNQPQHF; CDR3 DNA: TGTGCCAGTGGACAGGGGGTCAATCAGCCCCAGCATTTT
V gene: TRBV5-1; D gene: TRBD2; J gene: TRBJ2-2; CDR3 length: 20; clone size: -; CDR3 protein: CASSSRTSGTAGLGTGELFF; CDR3 DNA: TGCGCCAGCAGCTCGCGGACTAGCGGAACTGCGGGGTTAGGCACCGGGGAGCTGTTTTTT
V gene: TRBV4-3; D gene: -; J gene: TRBJ1-1; CDR3 length: 15; clone size: -; CDR3 protein: CASSQDHRGGTEAFF; CDR3 DNA: TGCGCCAGCAGCCAAGATCATCGAGGGGGGACTGAAGCTTTCTTT
V gene: TRBV19; D gene: TRBD1; J gene: TRBJ1-5; CDR3 length: 15; clone size: -; CDR3 protein: CASSRDRERNQPQHF; CDR3 DNA: TGTGCCAGTAGTCGGGACAGGGAACGCAATCAGCCCCAGCATTTT
V gene: TRBV29-1; D gene: TRBD2; J gene: TRBJ2-1; CDR3 length: 13; clone size: -; CDR3 protein: CSVDGLADNEQFF; CDR3 DNA: TGCAGCGTTGATGGGCTAGCGGACAATGAGCAGTTCTTC
V gene: TRBV15; D gene: -; J gene: TRBJ2-5; CDR3 length: 17; clone size: many; CDR3 protein: CATSRDLGGRRRETQYF; CDR3 DNA: TGTGCCACCAGCAGAGATCTGGGGGGACGCCGTAGGGAGACCCAGTACTTC